Sequencing of this T cell receptor (beta chain) was carried out in a study of blood T cell repertoires in COVID-19. Overall study: Sites in the United States, Italy and Spain provided acute and convalescent COVID-19 samples. From T cells, B-cell-depleted T cells, or PBMCs came the material, which was cDNA or gDNA.

Original analysis: The authors estimated nucleated cell counts from reference gene primer amplification. Method: immunoSEQ multiplex PCR; TCRdb's copy keeps in-frame clones and lacks some. Clonal size and the V and J genes are those of that table, whereas D and trimming came from the DNA. Among 60,000 or so clones, roughly 88% were seen once, and the ten largest hold less than 5%. Comments on this clone: The same CDR3 is also encoded by other DNA sequences in this sample.

The sample consisted of peripheral blood. This receptor was taken from a man between 60 and 75 years old with acute or convalescent COVID-19.

The CDR3 region has the DNA TGTGCCAGTAGTATCGGACAGGGGAACTATGGCTACACCTTC. Translation: CASSIGQGNYGYTF. The V call is TRBV19, the J call TRBJ1-2; 9 bases are a match to TRBD1. Germline assignment: CDR1 LNHDA and CDR2 SQIVND (reference sequence). CDR3 size: 14 residues. V lost 3 bases, J lost 2 bases, and 1 base stayed unmatched.